The rows below give T cell receptor beta chains drawn from one sample of a study of shared clonotypes between healthy human individuals. Profiling relied on immunoSEQ multiplex PCR, and the TCRdb table lists in-frame clones only, not all of them. The sample holds roughly 2.4 million clones, 95% seen once. The sample taken for sequencing was naive CD4+ T cells sorted from blood. The receptors here all came from a man between 18 and 35 years old in good health. The CDR3 runs from the conserved cysteine through the conserved F or W. The D gene is left open where the match is weak. Clone size is stated in some rows and not others, as once, few, many or a class when expanded.

D gene,J gene,V gene,clone size,CDR3 protein,CDR3 DNA
.,TRBJ2-7,TRBV6-1,.,CASSELSEQYF,TGTGCCAGCAGTGAATTGTCCGAGCAGTACTTC
TRBD2,TRBJ2-7,TRBV5-1,.,CASSSTSGAEEQYF,TGCGCCAGCAGCTCGACTAGCGGGGCTGAAGAGCAGTACTTC
.,TRBJ2-3,TRBV2,.,CASSELVGGRGTDTQYF,TGTGCCAGCAGTGAACTAGTTGGGGGCCGTGGCACAGATACGCAGTATTTT
.,TRBJ2-1,TRBV5-4,.,CASNTEPSSYNEQFF,TGTGCCAGCAACACCGAGCCGAGCTCCTACAATGAGCAGTTCTTC
.,TRBJ1-6,TRBV2,.,CASSGYVSPLHF,TGTGCCAGCAGTGGATACGTTTCACCCCTCCACTTT
TRBD1,TRBJ1-2,TRBV19,.,CASSDRDRGFSGYTF,TGTGCCAGTAGTGACCGGGACAGGGGGTTTTCTGGCTACACCTTC
TRBD1,TRBJ1-1,TRBV6-5,.,CASRRQGNTEAFF,TGTGCCAGCAGAAGACAGGGGAACACTGAAGCTTTCTTT
.,TRBJ2-7,TRBV6-6,few,CASSRNYEQYF,TGTGCCAGCAGTCGGAACTACGAGCAGTACTTC
TRBD1,TRBJ1-1,TRBV27,.,CASSQRQGTAFF,TGTGCCAGCAGTCAACGACAGGGGACAGCTTTCTTT
.,TRBJ1-1,TRBV5-1,.,CASSLIPNTEAFF,TGCGCCAGCAGCTTGATCCCGAACACTGAAGCTTTCTTT
TRBD1,TRBJ1-1,TRBV6-1,once,CASSEGQGYTEAFF,TGTGCCAGCAGTGAAGGACAGGGGTACACTGAAGCTTTCTTT
.,TRBJ2-3,TRBV5-1,.,CASSALVSTDTQYF,TGCGCCAGCAGCGCATTGGTTAGCACAGATACGCAGTATTTT
.,TRBJ1-6,TRBV10-3,.,CAISEPGRMGSPLHF,TGTGCCATCAGTGAGCCGGGCCGCATGGGTTCACCCCTCCACTTT
TRBD2,TRBJ2-1,TRBV27,.,CASNRLAGDYYNEQFF,TGTGCCAGCAACCGACTAGCGGGGGACTACTACAATGAGCAGTTCTTC
TRBD2,TRBJ2-5,TRBV7-2,.,CASSLPRRERLETQYF,TGTGCCAGCAGCTTACCTCGGCGGGAGCGGTTAGAGACCCAGTACTTC
.,TRBJ2-5,TRBV28,.,CASSFDSMRAQETQYF,TGTGCCAGCAGTTTTGATAGTATGAGGGCCCAAGAGACCCAGTACTTC
TRBD2,TRBJ2-1,TRBV10-3,.,CAIRPGLAGSIEQFF,TGTGCCATCAGACCGGGACTAGCGGGGAGTATTGAGCAGTTCTTC
.,TRBJ1-1,TRBV7-9,.,CASSHGDILIEAFF,TGTGCCAGCAGCCACGGGGACATATTAATTGAAGCTTTCTTT
.,TRBJ2-7,TRBV5-5,.,CASSPEGLGEQYF,TGTGCCAGCAGCCCTGAGGGGCTAGGGGAGCAGTACTTC
.,TRBJ1-5,TRBV10-3,.,CAISESGQDQPQHF,TGTGCCATCAGTGAGTCCGGGCAGGATCAGCCCCAGCATTTT
TRBD2,TRBJ2-3,TRBV7-9,.,CASSPLAGGATDTQYF,TGTGCCAGCAGCCCCCTAGCGGGGGGGGCCACAGATACGCAGTATTTT
.,TRBJ2-7,TRBV7-7,.,CASSPGGLPYEQYF,TGTGCTAGCAGCCCCGGGGGCCTACCCTACGAGCAGTACTTC
TRBD2,TRBJ2-3,TRBV10-1,once,CASTHYFSGRIRTDTQYF,TGCGCCAGCACCCACTACTTTAGCGGGAGAATTCGAACAGATACGCAGTATTTT
.,TRBJ2-7,TRBV6-6,.,CASSNGYSYEQYF,TGTGCCAGCAGTAACGGGTATTCCTACGAGCAGTACTTC
.,TRBJ2-7,TRBV5-4,.,CASLRFYYEQYF,TGTGCCAGCTTGCGGTTCTACTACGAGCAGTACTTC
TRBD1,TRBJ2-7,TRBV27,.,CASRPGQGVPYEQYF,TGTGCCAGCAGACCGGGACAGGGGGTTCCCTACGAGCAGTACTTC
TRBD2,TRBJ2-1,TRBV27,.,CASSFGLAGYNEQFF,TGTGCCAGCAGTTTTGGACTAGCGGGGTACAATGAGCAGTTCTTC
.,TRBJ2-7,TRBV9,.,CASSTGQGLYEQYF,TGTGCCAGCAGCACCGGACAGGGACTATACGAGCAGTACTTC
.,TRBJ2-5,TRBV18,.,CASPITQDRLLVWTQYF,TGTGCCAGCCCAATCACCCAAGACAGGTTGTTAGTATGGACCCAGTACTTC
TRBD2,TRBJ2-7,TRBV6-1,.,CASSEAYRGGQGPRLPTYEQYF,TGTGCCAGCAGTGAAGCTTATCGGGGAGGGCAGGGCCCTCGACTTCCCACCTACGAGCAGTACTTC
.,TRBJ2-3,TRBV12-5,.,CASGAELDTQYF,TGTGCTAGTGGAGCCGAGCTAGATACGCAGTATTTT
TRBD1,TRBJ1-2,TRBV2,.,CASSPRRGQEHGYTF,TGTGCCAGCAGCCCCCGTAGGGGACAGGAGCATGGCTACACCTTC
.,TRBJ2-7,TRBV7-9,.,CASSDRRDGNWEQYF,TGTGCCAGCAGCGACCGCCGGGACGGAAATTGGGAGCAGTACTTC
.,TRBJ2-7,TRBV30,.,CAWSPGSYEQYF,TGTGCCTGGAGCCCAGGATCCTACGAGCAGTACTTC
.,TRBJ2-6,TRBV15,.,CATSRDRAGANVLTF,TGTGCCACCAGCAGAGATCGGGCTGGGGCCAACGTCCTGACTTTC
TRBD1,TRBJ1-2,TRBV2,.,CASSPVRTGGYGYTF,TGTGCCAGCAGTCCCGTCCGGACAGGGGGCTATGGCTACACCTTC
.,TRBJ2-7,TRBV5-6,few,CASSLSSYEQYF,TGTGCCAGCAGCCTGAGCTCCTACGAGCAGTACTTC
TRBD1,TRBJ1-5,TRBV19,.,CASSPAGQVGNQPQHF,TGTGCCAGTAGTCCAGCAGGACAGGTCGGCAATCAGCCCCAGCATTTT
.,TRBJ2-5,TRBV30,once,CVGERAETQYF,TGTGTCGGGGAGCGGGCAGAGACCCAGTACTTC
.,TRBJ1-6,TRBV7-3,.,CASSLTGSASPLHF,TGTGCCAGCAGCTTAACGGGGTCAGCTTCACCCCTCCACTTT
.,TRBJ2-3,TRBV5-6,.,CASSFWQISTDTQYF,TGTGCCAGCAGCTTCTGGCAAATAAGCACAGATACGCAGTATTTT
.,TRBJ1-2,TRBV2,.,CASSDYGQFANYGYTF,TGTGCCAGCAGTGACTATGGGCAGTTTGCTAACTATGGCTACACCTTC
TRBD2,TRBJ2-1,TRBV11-2,.,CASSLGTSGRLIEQFF,TGTGCCAGCAGCTTAGGGACTAGCGGGAGGTTAATTGAGCAGTTCTTC
.,TRBJ1-2,TRBV29-1,.,CSVGQNYGYTF,TGCAGCGTTGGGCAGAACTATGGCTACACCTTC
.,TRBJ1-5,TRBV7-2,.,CASSLSLNQPQHF,TGTGCCAGCAGCCTTTCCCTCAATCAGCCCCAGCATTTT
TRBD1,TRBJ1-6,TRBV4-3,.,CASSQGGTGASYSSYNSPLHF,TGCGCCAGCAGCCAAGGAGGGACAGGGGCGAGTTATAGCTCCTATAATTCACCCCTCCACTTT
TRBD1,TRBJ1-1,TRBV4-1,.,CASSQMDRDTEAFF,TGCGCCAGCAGCCAGATGGACAGGGACACTGAAGCTTTCTTT
TRBD2,TRBJ2-7,TRBV5-1,.,CASSPETPGTSAYEQYF,TGCGCCAGCAGCCCGGAAACACCGGGGACTAGTGCCTACGAGCAGTACTTC
.,TRBJ2-7,TRBV15,.,CATSRGLRVSTYEQYF,TGTGCCACCAGCAGAGGGCTGAGGGTTTCTACCTACGAGCAGTACTTC
TRBD1,TRBJ2-5,TRBV5-1,.,CASILLPGQGETQYF,TGCGCCAGCATCCTGCTACCGGGACAGGGGGAGACCCAGTACTTC
TRBD1,TRBJ2-3,TRBV4-1,.,CASRDRGVRDTQYF,TGCGCCAGCAGGGACAGGGGGGTTCGGGATACGCAGTATTTT
TRBD1,TRBJ1-2,TRBV28,.,CASSFWTGSVYGYTF,TGTGCCAGCAGTTTCTGGACAGGGTCCGTCTATGGCTACACCTTC
TRBD2,TRBJ2-7,TRBV7-2,.,CASSDDSGRPEQYF,TGTGCCAGCAGCGACGACAGCGGGAGACCAGAGCAGTACTTC
.,TRBJ2-3,TRBV11-3,.,CASSLGFGVDTQYF,TGTGCCAGCAGCTTAGGGTTTGGAGTAGATACGCAGTATTTT
TRBD1,TRBJ2-5,TRBV4-1,.,CASSQDRAGTGKVETQYF,TGCGCCAGCAGCCAAGATCGGGCAGGGACAGGGAAGGTGGAGACCCAGTACTTC
.,TRBJ1-2,TRBV5-1,.,CASSLAAPYGYTF,TGCGCCAGCAGCTTGGCGGCACCGTATGGCTACACCTTC
TRBD1,TRBJ2-5,TRBV25-1,.,CASSDLRGQGKETQYF,TGTGCCAGCAGTGATCTCCGCGGACAGGGGAAGGAGACCCAGTACTTC
.,TRBJ2-3,TRBV10-3,.,CAISYAPPGDTQYF,TGTGCCATCAGCTACGCCCCGCCAGGGGATACGCAGTATTTT
.,TRBJ2-5,TRBV10-3,.,CAISEQETQYF,TGTGCCATCAGTGAGCAGGAGACCCAGTACTTC
.,TRBJ2-7,TRBV7-2,.,CASSPRGYLEQYF,TGTGCCAGCAGCCCCCGTGGCTATCTCGAGCAGTACTTC